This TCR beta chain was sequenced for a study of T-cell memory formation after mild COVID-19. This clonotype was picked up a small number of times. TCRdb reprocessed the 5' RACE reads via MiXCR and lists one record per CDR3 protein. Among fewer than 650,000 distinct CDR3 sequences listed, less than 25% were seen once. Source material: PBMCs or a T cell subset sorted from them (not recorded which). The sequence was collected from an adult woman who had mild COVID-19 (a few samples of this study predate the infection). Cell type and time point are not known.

The CDR3 region is CSARDLRQGLTDTQYF. CDR3 nucleotides: TGCAGTGCTAGAGATCTCAGGCAGGGGCTCACAGATACGCAGTATTTT. The J gene is TRBJ2-3, the V gene TRBV20-1, with D possibly matching TRBD1 (6 bases). The germline V and J ends were trimmed by 0 bases and 2 bases, with 15 bases remaining between them. The CDR3 is 16 residues long. The germline gives CDR1 DFQATT, CDR2 SNEGSKA (reference sequence).